This record concerns one TCR beta chain sequence. What it binds is not known. The data are from a study of somatic mutations in cytotoxic T cells in rheumatoid arthritis. Study results and caveats: Measurement of CD8+ T-cell clonality revealed no significant difference between rheumatoid arthritis patients and age-matched healthy controls.

V lost 0 bases, J lost 0 bases, and 9 bases lay in between. Germline values: CDR1 SGHNT, CDR2 YYREEE (reference sequence). This CDR3 contains 15 residues. Here immunoSEQ multiplex PCR was the method, and the copy in TCRdb shows in-frame clones only, minus some. Here the sample spans 15,000 to 20,000 clones, about three quarters being singletons. The specimen sequenced was CD8+ T cells sorted from blood. The sequence derives from an adult with rheumatoid arthritis. The chain joins TRBV5-4 to TRBJ1-1; D might be TRBD1 (6 bases). The CDR3 DNA reads as TGTGCCAGCAGCTTGGTTGGGGGCATGAACACTGAAGCTTTCTTT. Translation: CASSLVGGMNTEAFF.